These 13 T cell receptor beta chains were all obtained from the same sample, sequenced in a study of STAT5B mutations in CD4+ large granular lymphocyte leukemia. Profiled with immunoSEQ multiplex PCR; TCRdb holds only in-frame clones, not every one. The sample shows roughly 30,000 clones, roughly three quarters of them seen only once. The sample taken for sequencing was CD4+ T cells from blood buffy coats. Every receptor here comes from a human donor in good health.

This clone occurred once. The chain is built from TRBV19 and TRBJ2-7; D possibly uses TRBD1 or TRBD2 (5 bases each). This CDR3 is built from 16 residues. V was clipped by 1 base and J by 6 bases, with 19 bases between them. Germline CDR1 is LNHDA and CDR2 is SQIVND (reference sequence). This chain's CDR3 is CASSIVKGSQSFEQYF. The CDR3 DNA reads TGTGCCAGTAGTATAGTCAAGGGGAGTCAGTCTTTCGAGCAGTACTTC.

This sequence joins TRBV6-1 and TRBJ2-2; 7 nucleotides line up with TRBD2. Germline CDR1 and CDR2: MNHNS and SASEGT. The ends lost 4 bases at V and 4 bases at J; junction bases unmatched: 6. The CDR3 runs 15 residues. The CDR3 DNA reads TGTGCCAGCAGTGCAATCGGGAGGTCCACCGGGGAGCTGTTTTTT. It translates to CASSAIGRSTGELFF.

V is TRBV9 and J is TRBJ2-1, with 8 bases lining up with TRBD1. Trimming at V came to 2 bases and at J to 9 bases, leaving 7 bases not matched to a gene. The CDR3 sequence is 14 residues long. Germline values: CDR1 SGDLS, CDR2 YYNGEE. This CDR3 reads CASSVRTGLFEQFF. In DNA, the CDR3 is TGTGCCAGCAGCGTCAGGACAGGGCTCTTTGAGCAGTTCTTC.

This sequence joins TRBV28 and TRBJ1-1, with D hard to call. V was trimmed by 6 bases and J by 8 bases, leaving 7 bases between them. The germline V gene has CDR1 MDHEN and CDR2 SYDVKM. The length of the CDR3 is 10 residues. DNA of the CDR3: TGTGCCAGCAGAAAAGTAGAAGCTTTCTTT. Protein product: CASRKVEAFF.

CDR3 residues: CASSPPVGGAGELFF. The CDR3, as DNA: TGCGCCAGCAGCCCCCCAGTAGGGGGTGCCGGGGAGCTGTTTTTT. This rearrangement joins TRBV5-1 to TRBJ2-2; the D gene is possibly TRBD1 (6 bases). CDR1 SGHRS and CDR2 YFSETQ come from the germline V gene. The length of the CDR3 is 15 residues. Trimming left V 4 bases short and J 6 bases short, with 16 bases between.

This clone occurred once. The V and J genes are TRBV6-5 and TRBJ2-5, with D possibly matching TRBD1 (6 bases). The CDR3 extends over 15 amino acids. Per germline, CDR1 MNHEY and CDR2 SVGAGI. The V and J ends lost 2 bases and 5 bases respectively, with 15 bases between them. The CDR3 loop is CASSYMGQLAETQYF. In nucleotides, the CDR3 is TGTGCCAGCAGTTACATGGGACAATTGGCGGAGACCCAGTACTTC.

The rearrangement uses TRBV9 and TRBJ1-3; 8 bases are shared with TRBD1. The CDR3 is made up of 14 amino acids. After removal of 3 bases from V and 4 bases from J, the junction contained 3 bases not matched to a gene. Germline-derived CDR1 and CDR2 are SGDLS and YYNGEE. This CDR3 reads CASSATGAGNTIYF. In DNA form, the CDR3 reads TGTGCCAGCAGCGCGACAGGGGCAGGAAACACCATATATTTT.

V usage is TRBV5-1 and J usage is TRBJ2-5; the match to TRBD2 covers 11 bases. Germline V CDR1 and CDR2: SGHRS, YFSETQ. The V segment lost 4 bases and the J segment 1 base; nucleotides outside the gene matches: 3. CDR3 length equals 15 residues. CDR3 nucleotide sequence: TGCGCCAGCAGCCTGGGACTAGCGGCCCAAGAGACCCAGTACTTC. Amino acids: CASSLGLAAQETQYF.

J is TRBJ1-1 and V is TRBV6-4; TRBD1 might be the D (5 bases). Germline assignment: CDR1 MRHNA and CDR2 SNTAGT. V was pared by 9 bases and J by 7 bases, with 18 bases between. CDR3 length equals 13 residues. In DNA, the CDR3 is TGTGCCAGTCGGCCCCCCGGGGCCCGTGAAGCTTTCTTT. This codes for CASRPPGAREAFF.

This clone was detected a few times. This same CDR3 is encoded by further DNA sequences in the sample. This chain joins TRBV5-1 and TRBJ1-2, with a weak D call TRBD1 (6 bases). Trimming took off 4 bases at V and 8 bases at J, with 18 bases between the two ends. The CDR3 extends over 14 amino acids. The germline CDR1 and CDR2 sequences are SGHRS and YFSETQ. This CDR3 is CASSVGLGAQGYTF. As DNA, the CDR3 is TGCGCCAGCAGCGTGGGTTTGGGGGCTCAGGGCTACACCTTC.

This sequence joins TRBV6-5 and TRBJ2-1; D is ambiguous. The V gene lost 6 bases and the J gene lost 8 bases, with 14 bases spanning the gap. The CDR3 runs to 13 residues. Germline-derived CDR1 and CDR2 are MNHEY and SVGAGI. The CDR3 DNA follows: TGTGCCAGCAGGTCCTCCTTGAGCGATGAGCAGTTCTTC. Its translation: CASRSSLSDEQFF.

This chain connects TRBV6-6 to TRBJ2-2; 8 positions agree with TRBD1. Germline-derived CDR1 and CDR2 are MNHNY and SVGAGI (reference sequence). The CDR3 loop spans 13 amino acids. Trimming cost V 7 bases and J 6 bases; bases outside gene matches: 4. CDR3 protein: CASKTGDAGELFF. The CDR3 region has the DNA TGTGCCAGCAAGACAGGGGATGCCGGGGAGCTGTTTTTT.

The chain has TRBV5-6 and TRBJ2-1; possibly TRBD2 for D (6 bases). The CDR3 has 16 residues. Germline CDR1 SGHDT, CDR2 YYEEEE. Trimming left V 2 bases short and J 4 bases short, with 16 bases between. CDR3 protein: CASSFAGGVLYNEQFF. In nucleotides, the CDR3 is TGTGCCAGCAGCTTCGCAGGAGGGGTATTATACAATGAGCAGTTCTTC.